This T cell receptor beta chain emerged from a study of cytomegalovirus exposure and HLA in healthy donors. The donors comprised healthy bone marrow donors. Germline V gene lookup returns CDR1 SGHDN and CDR2 FVKESK. This CDR3 spans 16 amino acids. V dropped 4 bases and J dropped 4 bases, with 14 bases sitting between them. Primers for the PCR totalled 60 Vbeta and 13 Jbeta. Produced via immunoSEQ multiplex PCR; TCRdb's table is partial and in-frame only. This table holds 180,000 or so clones, approximately 86% found once. Study results and caveats: TCR sequences were mostly rare, though some public TCRs occurred in many donors. Sequencing had likely introduced a cluster of highly shared sequence variants as an artifact. Indistinguishable V segments, including TRBV6-2 and TRBV6-3, were excluded.

This clone was counted once. As yet, its antigen is unknown. Sequenced material: PBMCs. The chain combines TRBV14 with TRBJ2-6, with D hard to call. The sequence was obtained from a woman aged 25 to 39 in good health and CMV-seronegative. CDR3 amino acids: CASSLGRLSGANVLTF. Written as DNA, the CDR3 is TGTGCCAGCAGCCTGGGCAGGTTGTCCGGGGCCAACGTCCTGACTTTC.